Presented here are 32 T cell receptor beta chains from one specimen sequenced in a study of blood T cell repertoires in COVID-19. Profiling relied on immunoSEQ multiplex PCR, and the TCRdb table lists in-frame clones only, not all of them. Seen here are 100,000 to 150,000 clones, approximately 90% observed once, and the top ten hold 18%. Specimen: peripheral blood. These TCRs come from a man aged 50-59 years with active or convalescent COVID-19.

This clone was observed a single time. This chain uses TRBV19 with TRBJ2-3; the D gene is possibly TRBD1 (5 bases). Germline lookup yields CDR1 LNHDA and CDR2 SQIVND (reference sequence). V was trimmed by 5 bases and J by 2 bases, leaving 11 bases between them. The CDR3 spans 14 residues. CDR3 nucleotide sequence: TGTGCCAGTAGTCGTCAGGGAAACACAGATACGCAGTATTTT. This translates into CASSRQGNTDTQYF.

The chain employs TRBV21-1 and TRBJ1-2; the tabulated D call, TRBD1, remains unverified against the DNA. TRBV21-1 counts as a pseudogene. The CDR3 covers 15 residues. The CDR3 sequence: CASSFGQGQNYGYTF. The CDR3 DNA is TGTGCCAGCAGCTTCGGACAGGGACAAAACTATGGCTACACCTTC.

The J gene is TRBJ2-1, the V gene TRBV19; a weak D match, TRBD1 (6 bases). Deletions cut 3 bases from V and 9 bases from J, with 24 bases between. The CDR3 has 17 residues. In germline, CDR1 is LNHDA, CDR2 SQIVND (reference sequence). The chain's CDR3 is CASSISLGQISASEQFF. The CDR3 bases are TGTGCCAGTAGTATTAGTTTGGGACAAATCTCCGCGAGTGAGCAGTTCTTC.

This clone was detected only once. V is TRBV28 and J is TRBJ2-7; TRBD2 is a possible D gene (6 bases). The CDR3 consists of 15 residues. Per germline, CDR1 MDHEN and CDR2 SYDVKM. Trimming removed 6 bases from V and 0 bases from J, with 15 bases in between. The CDR3 DNA reads TGTGCCAGCAGCGCCCGCGGGGACCCCTCCTACGAGCAGTACTTC. This sequence encodes CASSARGDPSYEQYF.

V and J are TRBV5-6 and TRBJ1-1; TRBD1 is a possible D gene (5 bases). Germline lookup yields CDR1 SGHDT and CDR2 YYEEEE. Trimming took 1 base from V and 3 from J, leaving 10 bases between them. The CDR3 has 14 residues. The CDR3 loop is CASSLRGPDTEAFF. The CDR3 DNA follows: TGTGCCAGCAGCTTGAGGGGCCCGGACACTGAAGCTTTCTTT.

J is TRBJ1-3 and V is TRBV11-2; no definite D call. V lost 5 bases, J lost 4 bases, and 6 bases lay in between. Germline lookup yields CDR1 SGHAT and CDR2 FQNNGV. The CDR3 extends over 12 amino acids. CDR3 DNA: TGTGCCAGCAGCGCAGGCGGAAACACCATATATTTT. It translates to CASSAGGNTIYF.

The chain uses TRBV5-8 and TRBJ1-5, with D possibly TRBD1 on 5 matching bases. V gave up 1 base and J gave up 2 bases, with 16 bases separating them. Germline V lookup: CDR1 SGHTS, CDR2 YDEGEE. This CDR3 contains 17 residues. CDR3: CASSLIFGAGRNQPQHF. CDR3 coding DNA: TGTGCCAGCAGCTTGATATTTGGGGCAGGGCGCAATCAGCCCCAGCATTTT.

This rearrangement joins TRBV24-1 to TRBJ2-1; 11 bases fit TRBD2. Looked up from germline, CDR1 is KGHDR and CDR2 is SFDVKD. CDR3 length equals 15 residues. V was clipped by 8 bases and J by 8 bases; unmatched bases: 10. The CDR3 loop is CATTPTSGERDEQFF. CDR3 DNA sequence: TGTGCCACCACCCCGACTAGCGGGGAAAGAGATGAGCAGTTCTTC.

The chain combines TRBV5-1 with TRBJ2-1; 10 nucleotides agree with TRBD1. The V gene end was trimmed by 4 bases and the J gene end by 1 base; junction bases not matched to a gene: 2. There are 15 residues in the CDR3. Looked up from germline, CDR1 is SGHRS and CDR2 is YFSETQ. CDR3 region: CASSQGQGSYNEQFF. The CDR3 nucleotides read TGCGCCAGCAGCCAGGGACAGGGGTCCTACAATGAGCAGTTCTTC. The full variable domain, its missing parts supplied by reference TRBV5-1 and TRBJ2-1, is KAGVTQTPRYLIKTRGQQVTLSCSPISGHRSVSWYQQTPGQGLQFLFEYFSETQRNKGNFPGRFSGRQFSNSRSEMNVSTLELGDSALYLCASSQGQGSYNEQFFGPGTRLTVL.

The V and J genes are TRBV7-8 and TRBJ2-5; 14 bases fit TRBD2. CDR3 length: 17 residues. Germline V lookup: CDR1 SGHVS, CDR2 FQNEAQ. The V segment lost 0 bases and the J segment 2 bases; nucleotides outside the gene matches: 2. The CDR3 sequence is CASSLAGTSGGQETQYF. Written as DNA, the CDR3 is TGTGCCAGCAGCTTAGCCGGGACTAGCGGGGGACAAGAGACCCAGTACTTC.

The J gene is TRBJ2-1, the V gene TRBV7-9; 8 positions match TRBD2. V was clipped by 5 bases and J by 9 bases; unmatched bases: 9. The CDR3 is 14 residues long. The V gene's germline CDR1 is SEHNR and CDR2 FQNEAQ (reference sequence). DNA of the CDR3: TGTGCCAGCAGCAGCGGGAGTCAGATAGGTGAGCAGTTCTTC. Translation gives CASSSGSQIGEQFF.

The chain employs TRBV2 and TRBJ2-4, with D possibly TRBD1 on 5 matching bases. The CDR3 runs to 15 residues. Germline loops: CDR1 SNHLY, CDR2 FYNNEI. V lost 6 bases to trimming and J lost 6 bases, with 18 bases between them. This CDR3 reads CASSVSVGAGNIQYF. The CDR3 DNA follows: TGTGCCAGCAGCGTAAGCGTAGGGGCCGGAAACATTCAGTACTTC.

The chain has TRBV2 and TRBJ2-1; D unresolved. Trimming pared 6 bases from V and 4 bases from J, leaving 4 bases between. The CDR3 is 11 amino acids. Per the germline V gene, CDR1 is SNHLY and CDR2 is FYNNEI. CDR3: CASSAYNEQFF. CDR3 bases: TGTGCCAGCAGCGCGTACAATGAGCAGTTCTTC.

The chain employs TRBV2 and TRBJ2-5; D possibly corresponds to TRBD2 (6 bases). Trimming removed 5 bases at V and 5 bases at J, with 18 bases between. There are 15 residues in the CDR3. Germline CDR1 is SNHLY and CDR2 is FYNNEI. The CDR3 DNA is TGTGCCAGCAGTCGCACGACTAGGTCGGGGGAGACCCAGTACTTC. Its protein product is CASSRTTRSGETQYF.

V and J are TRBV3-1 (or the pseudogene TRBV3-2) and TRBJ2-7, with 7 positions matching TRBD2. Trimming took 4 bases from V and 0 from J; bases not matched to a gene: 9. The CDR3 loop spans 16 amino acids. The germline V gene encodes CDR1 LGHDT and CDR2 YNNKEL (reference sequence). Here the CDR3 reads CASSRLSSGGSYEQYF. CDR3 bases: TGTGCCAGCAGCCGCCTTTCTAGCGGAGGCTCCTACGAGCAGTACTTC.

The chain employs TRBV25-1 and TRBJ2-3; D possibly corresponds to TRBD1 (6 bases). The length of the CDR3 is 16 residues. Looked up from germline, CDR1 is MGHDK and CDR2 is SYGVNS. Trimming took off 1 base at V and 0 bases at J, with 11 bases between the two ends. CDR3 region: CASSEWMGASTDTQYF. The CDR3 DNA reads as TGTGCCAGCAGTGAATGGATGGGGGCTAGCACAGATACGCAGTATTTT.

V gene TRBV29-1 combines with J gene TRBJ2-3; 8 bases fit TRBD1. Germline loops: CDR1 SQVTM, CDR2 ANQGSEA. V gave up 5 bases and J gave up 0 bases; unmatched junction bases: 4. The CDR3 is 14 amino acids. CDR3 DNA sequence: TGCAGCGTTTACAGGGGGGCTAGCACAGATACGCAGTATTTT. Encoded protein: CSVYRGASTDTQYF.

The rearrangement links TRBV4-3 to TRBJ1-4; D is perhaps TRBD1 (5 bases). Germline lookup yields CDR1 LGHNA and CDR2 YSLEER. The ends were cut back, 0 bases at V and 7 bases at J, with 18 bases in the middle. The CDR3 covers 17 residues. This chain's CDR3 is CASSQEFLQEGIEKLFF. The CDR3 DNA sequence: TGCGCCAGCAGCCAAGAATTTTTACAGGAAGGGATTGAAAAACTGTTTTTT.

The chain couples TRBV6-2 or TRBV6-3 to TRBJ1-1; possible D gene TRBD1, 6 bases. This CDR3 is 14 amino acids long. Trimming stripped 6 bases from V and 6 bases from J, with 17 bases between. The germline V gene has CDR1 MNHEY and CDR2 SVGEGT. The CDR3, as DNA: TGTGCCAGCAGCCAACCCCTCAGGGGTTCTGAAGCTTTCTTT. It codes for CASSQPLRGSEAFF.

The V call is TRBV7-9, the J call TRBJ1-4; 7 nucleotides align to TRBD1. Germline-derived CDR1 and CDR2 are SEHNR and FQNEAQ (reference sequence). CDR3 size: 14 residues. V shed 6 bases, J shed 7 bases, and the junction held 8 bases outside the gene matches. CDR3 nucleotide sequence: TGTGCCAGCAGAATAGAGGGGGCTAGTGAAAAACTGTTTTTT. This gives the protein CASRIEGASEKLFF.

The genes are TRBV29-1 and TRBJ2-1; 11 bases align to TRBD1. The CDR3 totals 14 residues. With 2 bases clipped from V and 7 bases from J, the junction kept 4 bases outside the gene matches. Germline V CDR1 and CDR2: SQVTM, ANQGSEA. Written as DNA, the CDR3 is TGCAGCGTTGAAAAGGGACAGGGGGGGAATGAGCAGTTCTTC. It codes for CSVEKGQGGNEQFF.

The gene calls are TRBV6-2 or TRBV6-3 and TRBJ2-1, with D perhaps TRBD2 (5 bases). V lost 2 bases and J lost 4, with 15 bases in between. The CDR3 totals 16 residues. Germline lookup yields CDR1 MNHEY and CDR2 SVGEGT. The CDR3 protein is CASSYAGFSSYNEQFF. The CDR3, as DNA: TGTGCCAGCAGTTACGCGGGTTTCTCGTCTTACAATGAGCAGTTCTTC.

V and J are TRBV19 and TRBJ2-2; 7 nucleotides line up with TRBD1. The CDR3 covers 13 residues. Germline V gene data show CDR1 as LNHDA and CDR2 as SQIVND (reference sequence). The V segment lost 5 bases and the J segment 7 bases; nucleotides outside the gene matches: 4. The CDR3 DNA sequence: TGTGCCAGTAGTGAGCAGGGGGACGGGGAGCTGTTTTTT. It encodes CASSEQGDGELFF.

V usage is TRBV6-1 and J usage is TRBJ1-1, with no clear D. The germline V gene has CDR1 MNHNS and CDR2 SASEGT. V lost 2 bases and J lost 7, with 14 bases in between. The CDR3 contains 14 residues. CDR3 bases: TGTGCCAGCAGTGAAATGTATGGTGGGCGTGAAGCTTTCTTT. Protein product: CASSEMYGGREAFF.

The rearrangement links TRBV6-5 to TRBJ2-7; no firm D call. V gave up 3 bases and J gave up 0 bases, with 9 bases separating them. The CDR3 runs 14 residues. Germline V gives CDR1 MNHEY, CDR2 SVGAGI. The CDR3 sequence is CASSYFGLSYEQYF. The CDR3 DNA is TGTGCCAGCAGTTATTTTGGGCTCTCCTACGAGCAGTACTTC.

The chain uses TRBV9 and TRBJ2-7, with 8 positions matching TRBD1. The germline gives CDR1 SGDLS, CDR2 YYNGEE. The CDR3 length is 19 residues. Trimming took 0 bases from V and 5 from J; bases not matched to a gene: 19. The CDR3 spells CASSVGPRGNRGELHEQYF. The CDR3 region has the DNA TGTGCCAGCAGCGTAGGCCCCAGGGGTAACAGGGGGGAACTCCACGAGCAGTACTTC.

The chain is built from TRBV28 and TRBJ2-1; 7 positions agree with TRBD1. CDR1 is MDHEN, CDR2 SYDVKM, per germline. The CDR3 has 15 amino acids. V was clipped by 6 bases and J by 7 bases; unmatched bases: 12. CDR3 sequence (DNA): TGTGCCAGCAGCACCGGGACAGCGCGTAGGAATGAGCAGTTCTTC. As protein: CASSTGTARRNEQFF.

This clone was found a few times. This chain connects TRBV24-1 to TRBJ2-5; TRBD1 matches 9 bases. There are 16 residues in the CDR3. Germline CDR1 is KGHDR and CDR2 is SFDVKD. J was trimmed by 5 bases and V by 0 bases; bases with no gene match: 6. The CDR3 region is CATSDLHRGHGETQYF. DNA for the CDR3: TGTGCCACCAGTGATTTGCACAGGGGGCATGGGGAGACCCAGTACTTC.

In this sample, this clone turned up once. The chain employs TRBV5-6 and TRBJ2-3; 8 bases match TRBD1. Germline-derived CDR1 and CDR2 are SGHDT and YYEEEE. CDR3 length: 15 amino acids. V gave up 2 bases and J gave up 0 bases; unmatched junction bases: 2. CDR3: CASSFTGGSTDTQYF. CDR3 sequence (DNA): TGTGCCAGCAGCTTCACAGGGGGGAGCACAGATACGCAGTATTTT.

This rearrangement joins TRBV18 to TRBJ2-7, with a possible D match to TRBD2 (5 bases). The germline V and J ends were trimmed by 6 bases and 6 bases, with 21 bases remaining between them. CDR1 is KGHSH and CDR2 is LQKENI in the germline V gene. This CDR3 is 15 amino acids long. The CDR3 DNA follows: TGTGCCAGCTCCCCTGGAGGCGGACCACCCCTCGAGCAGTACTTC. It translates to CASSPGGGPPLEQYF. The full variable domain, with the rest looked up from reference TRBV18 and TRBJ2-7, is NAGVMQNPRHLVRRRGQEARLRCSPMKGHSHVYWYRQLPEEGLKFMVYLQKENIIDESGMPKERFSAEFPKEGPSILRIQQVVRGDSAAYFCASSPGGGPPLEQYFGPGTRLTVT.

The chain recombines TRBV19 with TRBJ2-3; TRBD1 agrees at 7 bases. Per germline, CDR1 LNHDA and CDR2 SQIVND (reference sequence). V lost 4 bases, J lost 3 bases, and 7 bases stayed unmatched. The CDR3 consists of 15 residues. CDR3: CASSTTGDSTDTQYF. The CDR3 region has the DNA TGTGCCAGTAGTACCACAGGGGATTCGACAGATACGCAGTATTTT.

V is TRBV2 and J is TRBJ1-1, with D perhaps TRBD1 (6 bases). The ends were cut back, 5 bases at V and 4 bases at J, with 14 bases in the middle. Germline CDR1 SNHLY, CDR2 FYNNEI. The CDR3 covers 14 residues. Here the CDR3 reads CASSSQGPGTEAFF. In DNA, the CDR3 is TGTGCCAGCAGTAGTCAGGGGCCCGGCACTGAAGCTTTCTTT.